This T cell receptor beta chain was retrieved from a study of PD-1 blockade in mismatch repair-deficient tumors. The method was immunoSEQ multiplex PCR; TCRdb's version includes in-frame clones alone and lacks a portion of them. The table records about 34,000 clones, approximately 80% of them present only once. After removal of 3 bases from V and 4 bases from J, the junction contained 8 bases not matched to a gene. CDR3 size: 15 residues. Germline assignment: CDR1 MNHNS and CDR2 SASEGT. The rearrangement joins TRBV6-1 to TRBJ2-5; 7 nucleotides line up with TRBD2. Sequences were derived from PBMCs, sampled 6 weeks after starting pembrolizumab. This sequence originates from an adult with mismatch repair-deficient cancer. CDR3 sequence reads: CASSDPTSRGETQYF. The CDR3 DNA is TGTGCCAGCAGTGACCCGACTAGCCGCGGAGAGACCCAGTACTTC.